The rows below give T cell receptor beta chains drawn from one sample of a study of beta chain features in type 1 diabetes. Here immunoSEQ multiplex PCR was the method, and the copy in TCRdb shows in-frame clones only, minus some. The repertoire includes around 310,000 clones, around an eighth of them detected once, and nearly 0.015% sits in the top ten. Sequencing was carried out using naive CD4+ T cells from blood. The receptors derive from a woman younger than 30 with type 1 diabetes. CDR3s include the opening cysteine and the closing phenylalanine or tryptophan. A D gene is named only where the DNA matches it firmly. Part of the rows lack a size; the others show once, few, many or a class for expanded clones.

>TRBD2|TRBV15|few|TRBJ2-3
CATRLAGLTDTQYF
TGTGCCACCAGGCTAGCGGGACTCACAGATACGCAGTATTTT
>TRBD2|TRBV7-9|few|TRBJ2-5
CASSLGGRNQETQYF
TGTGCCAGCAGCTTAGGCGGGAGGAACCAAGAGACCCAGTACTTC
>TRBD1|TRBV27|NA|TRBJ2-7
CASRGQGTYEQYF
TGTGCCAGCAGGGGACAGGGGACCTACGAGCAGTACTTC
>NA|TRBV7-9|NA|TRBJ2-1
CASSLKGGDWRSYNEQFF
TGTGCCAGCAGCTTAAAAGGGGGGGACTGGCGCTCCTACAATGAGCAGTTCTTC
>TRBD2|TRBV2|NA|TRBJ2-2
CASTGGANTGELFF
TGTGCCAGCACGGGAGGCGCGAACACCGGGGAGCTGTTTTTT
>NA|TRBV5-1|NA|TRBJ1-2
CASSLVGQSSRGYTF
TGCGCCAGCAGCTTGGTCGGACAGTCGTCGCGGGGCTACACCTTC
>TRBD1|TRBV28|NA|TRBJ1-4
CASSRGQGFVGEKLFF
TGTGCCAGCAGCCGGGGACAGGGGTTTGTTGGAGAAAAACTGTTTTTT
>NA|TRBV30|NA|TRBJ2-1
CAWSRSRRGGQGGNEQFF
TGTGCCTGGAGTAGGTCCCGCCGGGGGGGACAGGGAGGCAATGAGCAGTTCTTC
>NA|TRBV18|NA|TRBJ2-3
CASSPEISTDTQYF
TGTGCCAGCTCACCCGAGATCAGCACAGATACGCAGTATTTT
>TRBD1|TRBV10-3|NA|TRBJ2-7
CAITAGTANYEQYF
TGTGCCATCACCGCCGGGACAGCCAACTACGAGCAGTACTTC
>TRBD1|TRBV30|few|TRBJ1-4
CAWTRTGVEKLFF
TGTGCCTGGACCAGGACAGGGGTCGAAAAACTGTTTTTT
>NA|TRBV29-1|few|TRBJ2-1
CSVAVVSGNEQFF
TGCAGCGTTGCGGTAGTATCGGGCAATGAGCAGTTCTTC
>NA|TRBV19|NA|TRBJ2-1
CASRRDWDNEQFF
TGTGCCAGTAGACGGGACTGGGACAATGAGCAGTTCTTC
>NA|TRBV28|NA|TRBJ2-1
CASSTNGLTYNEQFF
TGTGCCAGCAGTACTAATGGGTTAACCTACAATGAGCAGTTCTTC
>NA|TRBV5-1|NA|TRBJ2-1
CASKVANEQFF
TGCGCCAGCAAGGTAGCCAATGAGCAGTTCTTC
>NA|TRBV27|NA|TRBJ2-1
CASSYGLNSYNEQFF
TGTGCCAGCAGTTACGGACTCAACTCCTACAATGAGCAGTTCTTC
>TRBD1|TRBV6-1|NA|TRBJ1-1
CASSRRTGEGTEAFF
TGTGCCAGCAGTAGGAGAACAGGGGAAGGGACTGAAGCTTTCTTT
>TRBD2|TRBV28|few|TRBJ2-1
CASSLGLAGGTLEQFF
TGTGCCAGCAGTTTAGGGCTAGCGGGAGGAACCTTAGAGCAGTTCTTC
>TRBD1|TRBV27|few|TRBJ2-5
CASSLTGERQETQYF
TGTGCCAGCAGCTTAACAGGGGAGCGACAAGAGACCCAGTACTTC
>TRBD2|TRBV25-1|NA|TRBJ2-7
CASSPAGGPPYEQYF
TGTGCCAGCAGTCCCGCGGGAGGGCCTCCGTACGAGCAGTACTTC
>TRBD2|TRBV7-7|few|TRBJ2-5
CASSFRLAGQETQYF
TGTGCCAGCAGCTTTAGACTAGCGGGCCAAGAGACCCAGTACTTC
>NA|TRBV30|NA|TRBJ1-4
CAWSGRLNEKLFF
TGTGCCTGGAGTGGGCGGCTTAATGAAAAACTGTTTTTT
>TRBD2|TRBV30|NA|TRBJ2-1
CAWSVGSASGRQFF
TGTGCCTGGAGTGTCGGTTCGGCTAGCGGGAGGCAGTTCTTC
>TRBD1|TRBV27|few|TRBJ1-2
CASRKDRDRGDLYGYTF
TGTGCCAGCAGAAAAGACCGGGACAGGGGGGACCTTTATGGCTACACCTTC
>TRBD2|TRBV5-6|NA|TRBJ2-1
CASILAGAGYNEQFF
TGTGCCAGTATATTAGCGGGAGCGGGGTACAATGAGCAGTTCTTC
>TRBD1|TRBV9|few|TRBJ1-1
CASSAGQGARTEAFF
TGTGCCAGCAGCGCGGGACAGGGGGCGCGCACTGAAGCTTTCTTT
>TRBD1|TRBV7-8|NA|TRBJ2-5
CASSFPGVVDREYQETQYF
TGTGCCAGCAGCTTCCCTGGGGTGGTTGACAGGGAATACCAAGAGACCCAGTACTTC
>TRBD2|TRBV7-2|NA|TRBJ2-1
CASSLWVAGGEKEQFF
TGTGCCAGCAGCTTATGGGTAGCGGGAGGGGAAAAGGAGCAGTTCTTC
>NA|TRBV7-2|few|TRBJ2-3
CASSSQTRPTDTQYF
TGTGCCAGCAGCTCACAGACAAGACCCACAGATACGCAGTATTTT
>NA|TRBV6-1|NA|TRBJ2-7
CASSQEVAYEQYF
TGTGCCAGCAGCCAGGAGGTAGCCTACGAGCAGTACTTC
>NA|TRBV4-3|NA|TRBJ2-6
CASSRGGANVLTF
TGCGCCAGCAGCCGAGGAGGGGCCAACGTCCTGACTTTC
>TRBD1|TRBV29-1|few|TRBJ1-1
CSFAGTGGTEAFF
TGCAGCTTTGCCGGGACAGGGGGCACTGAAGCTTTCTTT
>NA|TRBV28|NA|TRBJ2-3
CASTSPWGLGTDTQYF
TGTGCCAGCACCTCACCGTGGGGGCTTGGCACAGATACGCAGTATTTT
>TRBD1|TRBV12-5|once|TRBJ1-2
CASGHSRRPGQGYGYTF
TGTGCTAGTGGTCACTCCCGTAGACCGGGACAGGGCTATGGCTACACCTTC
>TRBD1|TRBV30|NA|TRBJ1-3
CAYDRGSNTIYF
TGTGCCTACGACAGGGGGTCGAACACCATATATTTT
>NA|TRBV11-2|few|TRBJ2-2
CASSLLPGELFF
TGTGCCAGCAGCTTACTCCCCGGGGAGCTGTTTTTT